A single sample gave rise to the 26 T cell receptor beta chains below, sequenced in a study of blood T cell repertoires in COVID-19. Sequenced by immunoSEQ multiplex PCR; TCRdb stores in-frame clones only, minus some. The repertoire holds some 160,000 clones, with around 79% as singletons. Sequencing input: peripheral blood. The receptors were sampled from a middle-aged man with active or convalescent COVID-19.

V and J are TRBV7-6 and TRBJ2-1, with 8 bases fitting TRBD1. The V and J ends lost 4 bases and 10 bases, in that order; junction bases with no gene match: 9. This CDR3 contains 14 residues. Germline CDR1 reads SGHVS; CDR2 reads FNYEAQ. The CDR3 is CASSWKDRAGEQFF. CDR3 nucleotides: TGTGCCAGCAGCTGGAAGGACAGGGCGGGGGAGCAGTTCTTC.

Only one count was recorded for this clone. V and J are TRBV7-6 and TRBJ2-7, with TRBD1 as a possible D gene (6 bases). The CDR3 is 14 amino acids. The germline V gene encodes CDR1 SGHVS and CDR2 FNYEAQ. Trimming left V 4 bases short and J 5 bases short, with 15 bases between. CDR3 sequence: CASSSPTGGHEQYF. CDR3 nucleotide sequence: TGTGCCAGCAGCTCCCCGACAGGTGGACACGAGCAGTACTTC.

The chain couples TRBV29-1 to TRBJ1-1; D may be TRBD1 (6 bases). The CDR3 has 10 amino acids. Trimming removed 7 bases at V and 7 bases at J, with 10 bases between. The V gene's germline CDR1 is SQVTM and CDR2 ANQGSEA. The chain's CDR3 is CSGMDSEAFF. The CDR3 region has the DNA TGCAGCGGGATGGACAGTGAAGCTTTCTTT.

The chain is built from TRBV3-1 (or the pseudogene TRBV3-2) and TRBJ2-3, with 13 bases lining up with TRBD2. This CDR3 spans 14 amino acids. From germline, CDR1 is LGHDT and CDR2 YNNKEL (reference sequence). With 4 bases clipped from V and 5 bases from J, the junction kept 0 bases outside the gene matches. The DNA for the CDR3 is TGTGCCAGCAGCCGGACTAGCGGGGGAGATACGCAGTATTTT. Translation gives CASSRTSGGDTQYF.

The chain recombines TRBV7-8 with TRBJ2-5; 9 bases match TRBD1. The junction had 8 bases not matched to a gene; V was cut back by 4 bases and J by 8 bases. This CDR3 spans 14 amino acids. CDR1 and CDR2 (germline): SGHVS, FQNEAQ. The CDR3: CASSSGQGKTTQYF. In nucleotides, the CDR3 is TGTGCCAGCAGCTCGGGACAGGGAAAAACCACCCAGTACTTC. The variable domain in full, completed from reference TRBV7-8 and TRBJ2-5, reads GAGVSQSPRYKVAKRGQDVALRCDPISGHVSLFWYQQALGQGPEFLTYFQNEAQLDKSGLPSDRFFAERPEGSVSTLKIQRTQQEDSAVYLCASSSGQGKTTQYFGPGTRLLVL.

This sequence joins TRBV10-3 and TRBJ2-3, with TRBD2 matching 7 bases. Germline lookup yields CDR1 ENHRY and CDR2 SYGVKD. The junction had 1 base not matched to a gene; V was cut back by 1 base and J by 3 bases. There are 14 residues in the CDR3. The CDR3 DNA reads as TGTGCCATCAGTGAGTGGCGGGAGACAGATACGCAGTATTTT. It specifies CAISEWRETDTQYF.

The chain joins TRBV12-3 or TRBV12-4 to TRBJ2-3; D is unclear. This CDR3 contains 13 residues. The germline V and J ends were trimmed by 4 bases and 1 base, with 6 bases remaining between them. As DNA, the CDR3 is TGTGCCAGCAGTTGGGCCCGCACAGATACGCAGTATTTT. This gives the protein CASSWARTDTQYF.

J is TRBJ2-3 and V is TRBV15; D possibly corresponds to TRBD1 (6 bases). The V end lost 5 bases, the J end lost 4 bases, and 13 bases lay between the germline ends. Germline CDR1 is LNHNV and CDR2 is YYDKDF (reference sequence). The CDR3 contains 14 residues. Here the CDR3 DNA reads TGTGCCACCAGCGGGGCAGGGGTAGCAGATACGCAGTATTTT. It encodes CATSGAGVADTQYF.

The V call is TRBV3-1 (or the pseudogene TRBV3-2), the J call TRBJ2-7; 7 bases match TRBD2. The CDR3 is 14 amino acids. Germline CDR1 and CDR2: LGHDT and YNNKEL (reference sequence). J was trimmed by 4 bases and V by 4 bases; bases with no gene match: 7. CDR3 sequence reads: CASSPPGTNYEQYF. DNA of the CDR3: TGTGCCAGCAGCCCCCCGGGGACTAATTACGAGCAGTACTTC.

J is TRBJ1-3 and V is TRBV9; D is undetermined. The CDR3 has 15 residues. Germline V CDR1 and CDR2: SGDLS, YYNGEE. Between the trimmed V and J ends, which lost 0 bases and 4 bases, there was a span of 11 bases. CDR3 loop: CASSVEGDRGNTIYF. The CDR3 DNA reads TGTGCCAGCAGCGTAGAAGGAGATCGGGGAAACACCATATATTTT.

This CDR3 is CASSSLGENEQYF. The CDR3 DNA is TGTGCCAGCAGTTCCCTCGGTGAAAACGAGCAGTACTTC. The chain carries TRBV6-4 and TRBJ2-7; D unclear. V was shortened by 5 bases and J by 5 bases, with 13 bases between the two germline ends. Germline V CDR1 and CDR2: MRHNA, SNTAGT. The CDR3 is made up of 13 amino acids.

Ten or more counts support this clone. The CDR3 DNA reads as TGTGCCAGCAGAGCCTCCCTGGATACGCAGTATTTT. Its translation is CASRASLDTQYF. The chain is built from TRBV28 and TRBJ2-3; no definite D call. This CDR3 has 12 residues. The germline V gene has CDR1 MDHEN and CDR2 SYDVKM. The ends were cut back, 6 bases at V and 6 bases at J, with 10 bases in the middle.

The chain combines TRBV4-2 with TRBJ2-2; tentatively, D is TRBD2 (5 bases). Deletions cut 1 base from V and 7 bases from J, with 16 bases between. The germline V gene has CDR1 LGHNA and CDR2 YNFKEQ. This CDR3 has 16 residues. The CDR3 DNA follows: TGTGCCAGCAGCCAAGGGGTCGGGATCGACGGCGGGGAGCTGTTTTTT. As protein: CASSQGVGIDGGELFF.

The V call is TRBV6-5, the J call TRBJ2-3, with a possible D match to TRBD1 (6 bases). V lost 5 bases and J 1 base, leaving 13 bases between the germline ends. This CDR3 contains 15 residues. Per germline, CDR1 MNHEY and CDR2 SVGAGI. For the CDR3, the DNA is TGTGCCAGCAGTCGCTCGACAGGTGGCACAGATACGCAGTATTTT. It translates to CASSRSTGGTDTQYF.

This clone appeared once. V is TRBV5-6 and J is TRBJ2-7; tentatively, D is TRBD1 (5 bases). This CDR3 has 15 amino acids. CDR1 is SGHDT, CDR2 YYEEEE, per germline. V was cut by 4 bases and J by 2 bases, with 16 bases left in between. CDR3 coding DNA: TGTGCCAGCAGCATTATACGGACAACTACCTACGAGCAGTACTTC. It translates to CASSIIRTTTYEQYF.

The J gene is TRBJ2-1, the V gene TRBV2, with 7 bases that match TRBD2. Germline lookup yields CDR1 SNHLY and CDR2 FYNNEI. The CDR3 has 15 residues. J lost 2 bases, V lost 2 bases, and 3 bases had no gene match. The CDR3 loop reads CASSEPSGTYNEQFF. CDR3 DNA sequence: TGTGCCAGCAGTGAACCCAGCGGGACCTACAATGAGCAGTTCTTC.

The rearrangement joins TRBV19 to TRBJ1-2; 7 bases are shared with TRBD1. V was pared by 3 bases and J by 8 bases, with 9 bases of the junction left unmatched. The CDR3 runs 14 residues. Germline V gives CDR1 LNHDA, CDR2 SQIVND (reference sequence). CDR3: CASSIRDRTSGYTF. The CDR3 bases are TGTGCCAGTAGTATTCGGGACAGAACCAGCGGCTACACCTTC.

Only one count was recorded for this clone. The rearrangement uses TRBV20-1 and TRBJ2-1; D unresolved. Trimming pared 3 bases from V and 3 bases from J, leaving 12 bases between. CDR3 length: 14 residues. Germline V lookup: CDR1 DFQATT, CDR2 SNEGSKA (reference sequence). In DNA form, the CDR3 reads TGCAGTGCTAGTGGGCCCCCCATCTACAATGAGCAGTTCTTC. Translating gives CSASGPPIYNEQFF.

The chain is built from TRBV6-5 and TRBJ1-1, with D unresolved. Germline V gene lookup returns CDR1 MNHEY and CDR2 SVGAGI. Trimming removed 0 bases at V and 1 base at J, with 9 bases between. The CDR3 consists of 15 residues. As DNA, the CDR3 is TGTGCCAGCAGTTACTCGATACACGAGAACACTGAAGCTTTCTTT. This codes for CASSYSIHENTEAFF.

The rearrangement links TRBV9 to TRBJ2-7; D is possibly TRBD2 (5 bases). V was clipped by 0 bases and J by 0 bases, with 10 bases between them. Germline assignment: CDR1 SGDLS and CDR2 YYNGEE. This CDR3 comprises 15 residues. The CDR3 region has the DNA TGTGCCAGCAGCGTAGGGGGTAGCGCCTCCTACGAGCAGTACTTC. This gives the protein CASSVGGSASYEQYF.

This clone showed up just a few times. The rearrangement joins TRBV29-1 to TRBJ1-4; 10 nucleotides match TRBD1. Unmatched junction bases numbered 12, after V lost 7 bases and J lost 7 bases. Germline CDR1 and CDR2: SQVTM and ANQGSEA. The CDR3 sequence is 15 residues long. CDR3 residues: CSARDRGSMGEKLFF. CDR3 bases: TGCAGCGCCCGGGACAGGGGAAGTATGGGTGAAAAACTGTTTTTT.

This clone was observed once. The V and J genes are TRBV4-1 and TRBJ1-5; D remains unclear. Germline V gives CDR1 MGHRA, CDR2 YSYEKL. The CDR3 consists of 14 residues. Trimming took off 4 bases at V and 7 bases at J, with 14 bases between the two ends. The CDR3 DNA is TGCGCCAGCAGCCCTGGACGGGATATACAGCCCCAGCATTTT. It is translated as CASSPGRDIQPQHF.

The genes are TRBV5-1 and TRBJ2-7; D may be TRBD2 (5 bases). Germline V CDR1 and CDR2: SGHRS, YFSETQ. The CDR3 extends over 14 amino acids. Trimming took 4 bases from V and 3 from J, leaving 14 bases between them. The CDR3 is CASSVTSGNYEQYF. DNA of the CDR3: TGCGCCAGCAGCGTTACGTCGGGGAACTACGAGCAGTACTTC.

This clone has ten or more counts. The rearrangement links TRBV28 to TRBJ2-2; 10 bases fit TRBD2. V lost 3 bases and J lost 2; bases outside the gene matches: 9. Germline V gene lookup returns CDR1 MDHEN and CDR2 SYDVKM. The CDR3 totals 18 residues. In DNA form, the CDR3 reads TGTGCCAGCAGTTTTGACCTAACTAGCGGGGTCAACACCGGGGAGCTGTTTTTT. Translating gives CASSFDLTSGVNTGELFF.

This rearrangement joins TRBV7-3 to TRBJ2-1; no reliable D call. V gave up 1 base and J gave up 7 bases, with 14 bases separating them. CDR1 is SGHTA, CDR2 FQGTGA, per germline. The CDR3 runs 15 residues. CDR3 residues: CASSLSRQVTNEQFF. CDR3 sequence (DNA): TGTGCCAGCAGCTTAAGTAGGCAGGTAACTAATGAGCAGTTCTTC.

The chain recombines TRBV6-5 with TRBJ2-2, with 7 nucleotides matching TRBD1. Germline V CDR1 and CDR2: MNHEY, SVGAGI. CDR3 length: 14 residues. V shed 8 bases, J shed 0 bases, and the junction held 3 bases outside the gene matches. The CDR3 nucleotides are TGTGCCAGCGGGGACAGCCCGAACACCGGGGAGCTGTTTTTT. Translating it yields CASGDSPNTGELFF.